Listed below are T cell receptor beta chains from one sample, sequenced in a study of T-cell reconstitution after alpha-beta-depleted transplantation in children. TCRdb ran MiXCR on the PCR reads and lists one entry per CDR3 protein. The table records hundreds of thousands of distinct CDR3 sequences, 10% of them present only once. Sequences were derived from PBMCs from the stem cell graft donor, sampled from the stem cell graft. The origin of the receptors is a human donor who donated a stem cell graft to a child with acute myeloid leukemia. Each CDR3 is given without its conserved first and last residue. Each record gives: V gene, clone size, J gene, CDR3 protein. Some rows have no size entry. The others give once, few or many, or a class for an expanded clone.

v_call: TRBV20-1
clone_size: NA
j_call: TRBJ2-2
cdr3_aa: RTQGSNTGELF

v_call: TRBV7-2
clone_size: few
j_call: TRBJ1-3
cdr3_aa: ASSYPGTVGNTIY

v_call: TRBV7-9
clone_size: NA
j_call: TRBJ2-7
cdr3_aa: ASSSGKGLAGYYEQY

v_call: TRBV12-3/TRBV12-4
clone_size: NA
j_call: TRBJ1-2
cdr3_aa: ASSSAGSNYGYT

v_call: TRBV3-1
clone_size: NA
j_call: TRBJ2-3
cdr3_aa: ASSSGRGGTDTQY

v_call: TRBV29-1
clone_size: NA
j_call: TRBJ2-7
cdr3_aa: SALDGSLGAYEQY

v_call: TRBV20-1
clone_size: few
j_call: TRBJ2-3
cdr3_aa: SARLAIGWGTQY

v_call: TRBV2
clone_size: many
j_call: TRBJ2-3
cdr3_aa: ASSRTRGLMGDTQY

v_call: TRBV12-3/TRBV12-4
clone_size: few
j_call: TRBJ1-4
cdr3_aa: ASSFFLGDGKLF

v_call: TRBV2
clone_size: many
j_call: TRBJ2-2
cdr3_aa: ASSERLTNTGELF

v_call: TRBV5-1
clone_size: NA
j_call: TRBJ2-1
cdr3_aa: ASSLEQHNEQF

v_call: TRBV20-1
clone_size: many
j_call: TRBJ2-6
cdr3_aa: SASEGPGANVLT

v_call: TRBV20-1
clone_size: many
j_call: TRBJ2-1
cdr3_aa: RASLSLQGNEQF

v_call: TRBV7-2
clone_size: few
j_call: TRBJ1-6
cdr3_aa: ASSLSAESSPLH

v_call: TRBV11-2
clone_size: few
j_call: TRBJ1-5
cdr3_aa: ASSPGSGTGNGGNQPQH

v_call: TRBV7-9
clone_size: NA
j_call: TRBJ2-5
cdr3_aa: ASSFSQGVWTQY

v_call: TRBV27
clone_size: many
j_call: TRBJ2-7
cdr3_aa: ASSLLPAGYEQY

v_call: TRBV7-8
clone_size: few
j_call: TRBJ1-2
cdr3_aa: ASSLTSGFVNT

v_call: TRBV15
clone_size: few
j_call: TRBJ2-7
cdr3_aa: ATSSTSGGSYEQY

v_call: TRBV4-2
clone_size: NA
j_call: TRBJ2-5
cdr3_aa: ASSQRLAGGEETQY

v_call: TRBV7-9
clone_size: few
j_call: TRBJ2-7
cdr3_aa: ASSSPASPYEQY

v_call: TRBV4-2
clone_size: many
j_call: TRBJ2-1
cdr3_aa: ASSQLSGTGGNEQF

v_call: TRBV28
clone_size: few
j_call: TRBJ1-3
cdr3_aa: ASSRGGWGTLTSGNTIY

v_call: TRBV6-5
clone_size: NA
j_call: TRBJ2-7
cdr3_aa: ASSYFRRIGEQY

v_call: TRBV3-1
clone_size: NA
j_call: TRBJ2-7
cdr3_aa: ASSPGTGKAYEQY

v_call: TRBV11-3
clone_size: NA
j_call: TRBJ2-2
cdr3_aa: ASSLVPSGGELF

v_call: TRBV7-2
clone_size: few
j_call: TRBJ1-2
cdr3_aa: ASSSRDRGGYT

v_call: TRBV9
clone_size: many
j_call: TRBJ1-2
cdr3_aa: ASSADSTGIGGYT

v_call: TRBV15
clone_size: many
j_call: TRBJ2-1
cdr3_aa: ATSRDPFASGRNEQF

v_call: TRBV30
clone_size: many
j_call: TRBJ2-7
cdr3_aa: AQTSGSGHEQY

v_call: TRBV3-1
clone_size: NA
j_call: TRBJ2-6
cdr3_aa: ASSPPGQGVLT

v_call: TRBV20-1
clone_size: many
j_call: TRBJ2-3
cdr3_aa: SAKAGGRLDTQY

v_call: TRBV29-1
clone_size: few
j_call: TRBJ2-3
cdr3_aa: SVEDHLATDTQY

v_call: TRBV29-1
clone_size: NA
j_call: TRBJ2-3
cdr3_aa: SVRLAGGGTDTQY

v_call: TRBV6-2/TRBV6-3
clone_size: NA
j_call: TRBJ2-7
cdr3_aa: ASRPQGVSYEQY

v_call: TRBV6-2/TRBV6-3
clone_size: NA
j_call: TRBJ2-2
cdr3_aa: ASSYSIVAAFDTGELF

v_call: TRBV27
clone_size: many
j_call: TRBJ2-3
cdr3_aa: ASSLSGKARDTQY

v_call: TRBV27
clone_size: few
j_call: TRBJ2-2
cdr3_aa: ASRRAGTGGTGELF

v_call: TRBV20-1
clone_size: few
j_call: TRBJ2-3
cdr3_aa: SASLGGNTQY

v_call: TRBV6-1
clone_size: NA
j_call: TRBJ2-5
cdr3_aa: ASRGDSTGGQETQY

v_call: TRBV10-3
clone_size: many
j_call: TRBJ2-5
cdr3_aa: AIRTGQGGETQY

v_call: TRBV5-1
clone_size: few
j_call: TRBJ2-1
cdr3_aa: ASSSTVGIPQF

v_call: TRBV27
clone_size: few
j_call: TRBJ2-1
cdr3_aa: ASSYIPRPGQDNNEQF

v_call: TRBV20-1
clone_size: many
j_call: TRBJ2-2
cdr3_aa: SASPVTNTGELF

v_call: TRBV12-3/TRBV12-4
clone_size: many
j_call: TRBJ1-1
cdr3_aa: ASSVPGLPLTEAF

v_call: TRBV27
clone_size: many
j_call: TRBJ2-7
cdr3_aa: ASSLSRHASYEQY

v_call: TRBV4-3
clone_size: many
j_call: TRBJ2-1
cdr3_aa: ASSQDRQGYNEQF

v_call: TRBV4-2
clone_size: few
j_call: TRBJ2-7
cdr3_aa: ASSLSWRESYEQY

v_call: TRBV27
clone_size: NA
j_call: TRBJ2-4
cdr3_aa: ASSFLGEGAKNIQY

v_call: TRBV20-1
clone_size: many
j_call: TRBJ2-7
cdr3_aa: SARPTSGRVYEQY

v_call: TRBV27
clone_size: few
j_call: TRBJ1-1
cdr3_aa: ASSLLGRYEAF

v_call: TRBV28
clone_size: NA
j_call: TRBJ2-1
cdr3_aa: ASLRDTTYNEQF

v_call: TRBV5-1
clone_size: NA
j_call: TRBJ1-4
cdr3_aa: ASSLVAGNEKLF

v_call: TRBV4-2
clone_size: NA
j_call: TRBJ1-4
cdr3_aa: ASSQRSGSSDEKLF

v_call: TRBV4-2
clone_size: few
j_call: TRBJ2-1
cdr3_aa: ASSLGRQAGSYNEQF

v_call: TRBV18
clone_size: few
j_call: TRBJ2-1
cdr3_aa: ASSLQEGTYNEQF

v_call: TRBV29-1
clone_size: few
j_call: TRBJ2-7
cdr3_aa: SVLNSYEQY

v_call: TRBV4-2
clone_size: many
j_call: TRBJ1-1
cdr3_aa: ASSREVGRAF

v_call: TRBV28
clone_size: NA
j_call: TRBJ1-2
cdr3_aa: ASSLGGSARNYGYT

v_call: TRBV9
clone_size: few
j_call: TRBJ2-3
cdr3_aa: ASSVDTTDTQY